The clone carrying this T cell receptor beta chain appeared many times. These data are taken from a study of T cells in Graves' hyperthyroidism and ophthalmopathy. On the study more broadly: Peripheral blood was drawn at first diagnosis, prior to all treatment.

The CDR3 is 13 amino acids. The germline gives CDR1 MDHEN, CDR2 SYDVKM. The V gene lost 3 bases and the J gene lost 1 base, with 6 bases spanning the gap. The study left out patients who had uncontrolled infection, other autoimmune disease, pregnancy or lactation. The TCR beta CDR3 regions underwent amplification using RNA transcripts as the source. The study used the HTBI primer set for a first-round RT-PCR of the TCR CDR3. TCRdb reprocessed the multiplex PCR reads via MiXCR and lists one record per CDR3 protein. The table lists about 210,000 distinct CDR3 sequences, more than 15% of them singletons.

The rearrangement uses TRBV28 and TRBJ1-2; D is undetermined. The TCR comes from a man aged 45-65 years with Graves' hyperthyroidism. The sequencing input was blood. The CDR3 sequence is CASSLRGNYGYTF. For the CDR3, the DNA is TGTGCCAGCAGTTTGCGGGGTAACTATGGCTACACCTTC.